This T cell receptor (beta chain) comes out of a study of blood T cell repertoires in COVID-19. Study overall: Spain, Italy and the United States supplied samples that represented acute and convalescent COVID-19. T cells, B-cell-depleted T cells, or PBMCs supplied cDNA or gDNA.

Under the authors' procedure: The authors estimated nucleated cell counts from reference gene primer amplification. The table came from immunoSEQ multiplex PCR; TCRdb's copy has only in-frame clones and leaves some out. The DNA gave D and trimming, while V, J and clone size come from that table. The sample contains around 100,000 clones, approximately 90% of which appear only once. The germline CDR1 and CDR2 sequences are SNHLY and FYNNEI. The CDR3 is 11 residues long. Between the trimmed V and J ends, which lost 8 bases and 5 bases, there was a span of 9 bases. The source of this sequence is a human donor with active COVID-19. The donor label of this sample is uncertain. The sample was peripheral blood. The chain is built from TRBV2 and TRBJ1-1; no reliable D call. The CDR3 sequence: CASLLLTEAFF. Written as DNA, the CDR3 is TGTGCCAGCCTCCTATTAACTGAAGCTTTCTTT. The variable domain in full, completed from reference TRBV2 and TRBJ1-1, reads EPEVTQTPSHQVTQMGQEVILRCVPISNHLYFYWYRQILGQKVEFLVSFYNNEISEKSEIFDDQFSVERPDGSNFTLKIRSTKLEDSAMYFCASLLLTEAFFGQGTRLTVV.